One and the same sample provided the 27 T cell receptor beta chains below, sequenced in a study of cytomegalovirus exposure and HLA in healthy donors (dated by TCRdb to about 2017). The library came from the immunoSEQ multiplex PCR assay. A mixture of 60 forward primers for TCR Vbeta segments and 13 reverse primers for TCR Jbeta segments was used in the multiplex PCR. TCRdb stores this immuneACCESS table with in-frame sequences only. Part of the clones is absent; in the studies checked, under half of the shortfall reflects unresolved V genes, and no reason is known for the rest. Recorded for this sample are roughly 180,000 clones; approximately 71% of them occurred a single time. The ten largest clonotypes hold about 8% of the sample. Material: PBMCs. These receptors were collected from a woman aged 40 to 55 in good health and CMV-seropositive.

The V gene is TRBV7-9, the J gene TRBJ2-7; no firm D call. The V gene lost 5 bases and the J gene lost 2 bases, with 13 bases spanning the gap. The V gene's germline CDR1 is SEHNR and CDR2 FQNEAQ (reference sequence). This CDR3 region has 14 residues. CDR3 coding DNA: TGTGCCAGCAGCCCACGTAACACCGCCTACGAGCAGTACTTC. Protein sequence: CASSPRNTAYEQYF.

V usage is TRBV4-1 and J usage is TRBJ2-6; tentative D call: TRBD1 (5 bases). CDR3 size: 17 residues. V lost 1 base to trimming and J lost 2 bases, with 12 bases between them. Germline-derived CDR1 and CDR2 are MGHRA and YSYEKL. CDR3 bases: TGCGCCAGCAGCCAAGGTTCCTCAGGGCCTGGGGCCAACGTCCTGACTTTC. Protein: CASSQGSSGPGANVLTF.

This clone was found a few times. The chain joins TRBV21-1 to TRBJ2-7; the D call of TRBD2 is as the table states it, not checked on the DNA. TRBV21-1 is recorded as a pseudogene. The CDR3 extends over 13 amino acids. The CDR3 is CASSKASGSEQYF. As DNA, the CDR3 is TGTGCCAGCAGCAAAGCTAGCGGGAGCGAGCAGTACTTC.

The chain employs TRBV6-1 and TRBJ1-6; 9 nucleotides align to TRBD1. CDR1 and CDR2 from the germline V gene are MNHNS and SASEGT. V was pared by 6 bases and J by 7 bases, with 4 bases of the junction left unmatched. There are 14 residues in the CDR3. In nucleotides, the CDR3 is TGTGCCAGCAGCCGGGACAGGGAGAATTCACCCCTCCACTTT. Its translation: CASSRDRENSPLHF.

The chain carries TRBV5-1 and TRBJ2-1, with TRBD2 matching 7 bases. The CDR3 consists of 17 residues. The germline V gene encodes CDR1 SGHRS and CDR2 YFSETQ. V was clipped by 0 bases and J by 0 bases; unmatched bases: 6. The chain's CDR3 is CASSLASGRPSYNEQFF. The CDR3 DNA reads as TGCGCCAGCAGCTTGGCGTCCGGGAGGCCCTCCTACAATGAGCAGTTCTTC.

The V and J genes are TRBV11-2 and TRBJ1-1, with D possibly matching TRBD1 (5 bases). Germline V CDR1 and CDR2: SGHAT, FQNNGV. The CDR3 covers 12 residues. With 6 bases removed from V and 5 bases from J, the gap between germline ends came to 10 bases. The CDR3 is CASRGGGTEAFF. CDR3 nucleotide sequence: TGTGCCAGCAGGGGTGGGGGGACTGAAGCTTTCTTT.

V is TRBV28 and J is TRBJ1-1; 7 positions match TRBD1. From germline, CDR1 is MDHEN and CDR2 SYDVKM. V lost 3 bases, J lost 9 bases, and 13 bases stayed unmatched. This CDR3 has 15 residues. CDR3 loop: CASSLSGRGPGKAFF. CDR3 nucleotide sequence: TGTGCCAGCAGTTTGTCCGGGAGGGGGCCCGGGAAAGCTTTCTTT.

The rearrangement joins TRBV28 to TRBJ2-5; D may be TRBD1 (5 bases). There are 16 residues in the CDR3. Germline V gives CDR1 MDHEN, CDR2 SYDVKM. V was cut by 3 bases and J by 5 bases, with 19 bases left in between. The CDR3 loop is CASSLGYPPPGETQYF. CDR3 in DNA: TGTGCCAGCAGTTTGGGGTATCCTCCTCCAGGGGAGACCCAGTACTTC.

In this sample, this clone turned up once. This chain uses TRBV25-1 with TRBJ1-2; D gene ambiguous. The CDR3 is made up of 14 amino acids. Deletions cut 2 bases from V and 8 bases from J, with 15 bases between. The V gene's germline CDR1 is MGHDK and CDR2 SYGVNS. CDR3 sequence (DNA): TGTGCCAGCAGTGAACCCGGGGAGTGGAGAGGCTACACCTTC. Encoded protein: CASSEPGEWRGYTF.

This clone was seen a few times. The rearrangement joins TRBV29-1 to TRBJ2-1; TRBD2 matches 10 bases. Germline V CDR1 and CDR2: SQVTM, ANQGSEA. The ends lost 7 bases at V and 7 bases at J; junction bases unmatched: 13. The CDR3 has 15 amino acids. The CDR3 is CSAKGLAGGHNEQFF. The DNA for the CDR3 is TGCAGCGCCAAGGGGTTAGCGGGAGGTCATAATGAGCAGTTCTTC.

As concerns this clone: This same CDR3 is encoded by further DNA sequences in the sample. V and J are TRBV29-1 and TRBJ1-1; TRBD1 is a possible D gene (6 bases). The V end lost 3 bases, the J end lost 5 bases, and 10 bases lay between the germline ends. The CDR3 totals 12 residues. The germline V gene has CDR1 SQVTM and CDR2 ANQGSEA. The CDR3 here is CSVDRGNTEAFF. DNA for the CDR3: TGCAGCGTTGACAGGGGCAATACTGAAGCTTTCTTT.

The chain uses TRBV6-6 and TRBJ2-7; the match to TRBD2 covers 7 bases. The junction had 8 bases not matched to a gene; V was cut back by 0 bases and J by 3 bases. Germline V gene lookup returns CDR1 MNHNY and CDR2 SVGAGI (reference sequence). The CDR3 spans 16 residues. Written as DNA, the CDR3 is TGTGCCAGCAGTTACTCGAGACTCAGGGAGGGCTACGAGCAGTACTTC. Amino acids: CASSYSRLREGYEQYF.

This clone was seen just once. CDR3 sequence (DNA): TGTGCCAGCAGACCCGACAGGACATCGGGTGAAAAACTGTTTTTT. Its translation: CASRPDRTSGEKLFF. The gene calls are TRBV11-1 and TRBJ1-4; the D gene is possibly TRBD1 (6 bases). CDR1 is SGHAT and CDR2 is FQDESV in the germline V gene (reference sequence). Trimming cost V 6 bases and J 7 bases, with 18 bases left between them. The CDR3 is made up of 15 amino acids.

The sample holds one count of this clone. This chain uses TRBV5-1 with TRBJ1-3; D not resolved. The germline V and J ends were trimmed by 0 bases and 0 bases, with 13 bases remaining between them. Germline loops: CDR1 SGHRS, CDR2 YFSETQ. This CDR3 spans 17 amino acids. CDR3 region: CASSLVGRSVSGNTIYF. As DNA, the CDR3 is TGCGCCAGCAGCTTGGTAGGCAGGTCCGTCTCTGGAAACACCATATATTTT.

The table lists this clone with a few counts. The chain recombines TRBV10-2 with TRBJ2-1; 12 bases are shared with TRBD2. CDR1 WSHSY and CDR2 SAAADI come from the germline V gene. The V gene end was trimmed by 4 bases and the J gene end by 3 bases; junction bases not matched to a gene: 4. The length of the CDR3 is 16 residues. DNA of the CDR3: TGCGCCAGCAGTGGACTAGCGGGAGAAAGCTACAATGAGCAGTTCTTC. Protein sequence: CASSGLAGESYNEQFF.

This rearrangement joins TRBV7-2 to TRBJ2-1; 9 bases are shared with TRBD2. The length of the CDR3 is 16 residues. V shed 1 base and J 7 bases; nucleotides not matched to a gene: 8. CDR1 and CDR2 (germline): SGHTA, FQGNSA. The CDR3 sequence: CASSLGGRAVRNEQFF. The CDR3 region has the DNA TGTGCCAGCAGCTTAGGCGGGAGGGCTGTTAGGAATGAGCAGTTCTTC.

To note about this clone: Other DNA sequences in the same sample also yield this CDR3. This chain connects TRBV18 to TRBJ1-1; D remains unclear. CDR3 size: 13 residues. V lost 3 bases and J lost 2, with 7 bases in between. Germline CDR1 reads KGHSH; CDR2 reads LQKENI. The CDR3 loop reads CASSPGQNTEAFF. The DNA for the CDR3 is TGTGCCAGCTCACCGGGCCAAAACACTGAAGCTTTCTTT.

This sequence joins TRBV10-2 and TRBJ1-1, with D possibly matching TRBD1 (6 bases). CDR1 is WSHSY and CDR2 is SAAADI in the germline V gene. The CDR3 has 14 residues. The V and J ends lost 6 bases and 6 bases respectively, with 17 bases between them. The CDR3 spells CASRTRGGRAEAFF. The CDR3 DNA follows: TGCGCCAGCAGAACTAGAGGGGGGAGGGCTGAAGCTTTCTTT.

The V gene is TRBV19, the J gene TRBJ2-3; 10 bases map to TRBD2. J was trimmed by 4 bases and V by 5 bases; bases with no gene match: 6. Germline V gives CDR1 LNHDA, CDR2 SQIVND (reference sequence). CDR3 length: 15 amino acids. The CDR3 nucleotides read TGTGCCAGTAGTCCAATAGCGGGAGGTCCAGATACGCAGTATTTT. It specifies CASSPIAGGPDTQYF.

This clone was seen once. The CDR3 DNA follows: TGTGCCAGCTCACCACTAAACAGGCTGAACACCGGGGAGCTGTTTTTT. Its translation is CASSPLNRLNTGELFF. V and J are TRBV18 and TRBJ2-2; maybe TRBD1 (5 bases). V lost 1 base, J lost 1 base, and 10 bases lay in between. Per the germline V gene, CDR1 is KGHSH and CDR2 is LQKENI. The CDR3 sequence is 16 residues long.

The J gene is TRBJ2-3, the V gene TRBV5-1, with 10 bases that match TRBD2. Germline V gene sequence: CDR1 SGHRS, CDR2 YFSETQ. V lost 3 bases to trimming and J lost 3 bases; unmatched junction nucleotides: 4. CDR3 length equals 15 residues. In DNA form, the CDR3 reads TGCGCCAGCAGCTACTCTAGCGGGAGTACAGATACGCAGTATTTT. It codes for CASSYSSGSTDTQYF. Using reference TRBV5-1 and TRBJ2-3 for the parts outside the CDR3, the full variable domain is KAGVTQTPRYLIKTRGQQVTLSCSPISGHRSVSWYQQTPGQGLQFLFEYFSETQRNKGNFPGRFSGRQFSNSRSEMNVSTLELGDSALYLCASSYSSGSTDTQYFGPGTRLTVL.

This chain uses TRBV19 with TRBJ2-6; D is perhaps TRBD1 (6 bases). There are 19 residues in the CDR3. Germline V gene lookup returns CDR1 LNHDA and CDR2 SQIVND (reference sequence). Trimming left V 2 bases short and J 0 bases short, with 17 bases between. CDR3 region: CASSIRTGKTYSGANVLTF. The CDR3 nucleotides are TGTGCCAGTAGTATAAGAACAGGGAAGACCTACTCTGGGGCCAACGTCCTGACTTTC.

The V gene is TRBV28, the J gene TRBJ2-3; 11 nucleotides align to TRBD2. Per germline, CDR1 MDHEN and CDR2 SYDVKM. CDR3 length: 16 amino acids. The V segment lost 4 bases and the J segment 3 bases; nucleotides outside the gene matches: 6. The chain's CDR3 is CASSSLAGGVTDTQYF. The CDR3 DNA is TGTGCCAGCAGTTCATTAGCGGGAGGGGTTACAGATACGCAGTATTTT.

This clone has just a few counts. V gene TRBV19 combines with J gene TRBJ2-7; D is possibly TRBD2 (6 bases). This CDR3 comprises 14 residues. The germline V and J ends were trimmed by 4 bases and 0 bases, with 10 bases remaining between them. Per the germline V gene, CDR1 is LNHDA and CDR2 is SQIVND (reference sequence). DNA for the CDR3: TGTGCCAGTAGTAACAGGAGGGGCTCCTACGAGCAGTACTTC. This translates into CASSNRRGSYEQYF.

This chain joins TRBV5-1 and TRBJ1-6; D is possibly TRBD1 (6 bases). The CDR3 covers 15 residues. In germline, CDR1 is SGHRS, CDR2 YFSETQ. V dropped 0 bases and J dropped 9 bases, with 13 bases sitting between them. CDR3 protein: CASSLGTEGPSPLHF. DNA of the CDR3: TGCGCCAGCAGCTTGGGGACAGAAGGACCTTCACCCCTCCACTTT.

The rearrangement uses TRBV25-1 and TRBJ2-1; D is uncertain. With 4 bases removed from V and 6 bases from J, the gap between germline ends came to 7 bases. The V gene's germline CDR1 is MGHDK and CDR2 SYGVNS. The CDR3 extends over 12 amino acids. The CDR3 bases are TGTGCCAGCAGTGGCGAGAGCAATGAGCAGTTCTTC. Its translation is CASSGESNEQFF.

The V and J genes are TRBV29-1 and TRBJ1-1; D not certain. V lost 1 base to trimming and J lost 0 bases, with 6 bases between them. The CDR3 is 13 residues long. The germline gives CDR1 SQVTM, CDR2 ANQGSEA. CDR3 bases: TGCAGCGTTGAAGGCGTCTTGAACACTGAAGCTTTCTTT. Translating it yields CSVEGVLNTEAFF.